These T cell receptor beta chains were read from a single sample in a study of cytomegalovirus exposure and HLA in healthy donors. Assay: immunoSEQ multiplex PCR; the TCRdb copy retains only in-frame clones and omits some. Of under 200,000 clones listed, 75% to 90% are singletons. Input material: PBMCs. The receptors were gathered from a man aged 25 to 40 in good health and CMV-seronegative. Each CDR3 is given with its conserved first and last residue. D genes are given only for firm matches. Size is omitted from some rows. Given values are once, few, many or a class for expanded clones.

J gene | clone size | CDR3 length | D gene | V gene | CDR3 protein | CDR3 DNA
TRBJ1-5 | few | 13 | . | TRBV2 | CASSLSSGGPNRF | TGTGCCAGCAGTCTGTCCAGTGGGGGCCCCAATCGTTTT
TRBJ2-5 | . | 16 | . | TRBV27 | CASKQGPGIRQETQYF | TGTGCCAGCAAACAAGGCCCGGGAATCCGACAAGAGACCCAGTACTTC
TRBJ2-1 | . | 18 | . | TRBV25-1 | CASSEAILGRNPYNEQFF | TGTGCCAGCAGTGAGGCGATTTTGGGGCGGAACCCCTACAATGAGCAGTTCTTC
TRBJ2-5 | . | 14 | . | TRBV7-2 | CASSFGQGQETQYF | TGTGCCAGCAGCTTCGGGCAGGGTCAAGAGACCCAGTACTTC
TRBJ2-7 | . | 15 | TRBD2 | TRBV10-3 | CAISPGLAEDDEQYF | TGTGCCATCAGCCCAGGACTAGCCGAAGACGACGAGCAGTACTTC
TRBJ1-1 | . | 15 | . | TRBV5-1 | CASSSGGTEDFSRDF | TGCGCCAGCAGCTCCGGGGGGACGGAGGATTTTTCGCGGGACTTT
TRBJ2-3 | . | 14 | . | TRBV29-1 | CSPDRRIGTDTQYF | TGCAGCCCGGACAGAAGGATTGGGACAGATACGCAGTATTTT
TRBJ2-5 | . | 18 | TRBD2 | TRBV13 | CASSPRGSGGESKKTQYF | TGTGCCAGCAGCCCCCGGGGTAGCGGGGGAGAATCGAAGAAGACCCAGTACTTC
TRBJ1-1 | few | 14 | . | TRBV4-3 | CASSQTGEGTEAFF | TGCGCCAGCAGCCAAACGGGCGAGGGTACTGAAGCTTTCTTT
TRBJ2-5 | . | 13 | . | TRBV27 | CASSLNRAETQYF | TGTGCCAGCAGTTTAAACAGGGCGGAGACCCAGTACTTC
TRBJ1-6 | . | 14 | TRBD1 | TRBV6-1 | CASSSTGLGSPLHF | TGTGCCAGCAGCTCGACAGGGCTGGGTTCACCCCTCCACTTT
TRBJ1-1 | . | 15 | . | TRBV9 | CASSTRFEVGTEAFF | TGTGCCAGCAGCACCCGGTTCGAGGTGGGCACTGAAGCTTTCTTT
TRBJ2-7 | . | 15 | . | TRBV5-1 | CASSLGQPSSYEQYF | TGCGCCAGCAGCTTGGGACAGCCAAGCTCCTACGAGCAGTACTTC
TRBJ2-5 | once | 11 | . | TRBV5-1 | CASSLSETQYF | TGCGCCAGCAGCCTCTCAGAGACCCAGTACTTC
TRBJ1-1 | few | 16 | TRBD1 | TRBV5-1 | CASSLTGARGYTEAFF | TGCGCCAGCAGCTTGACAGGGGCTCGGGGGTACACTGAAGCTTTCTTT
TRBJ1-5 | . | 13 | . | TRBV6-5 | CASSGARNQPQHF | TGTGCCAGCTCCGGAGCCCGCAATCAGCCCCAGCATTTT
TRBJ1-2 | . | 14 | TRBD1 | TRBV5-4 | CASSLPGQGEGYTF | TGTGCCAGCAGCTTACCGGGACAGGGGGAGGGCTACACCTTC
TRBJ2-2 | . | 17 | TRBD1 | TRBV5-1 | CASSPLTGTGHTGELFF | TGCGCCAGCAGCCCCCTGACCGGGACAGGGCACACCGGGGAGCTGTTTTTT
TRBJ2-7 | . | 14 | TRBD1 | TRBV7-9 | CSSRRQGHSYEQYF | TGTTCCAGCAGGCGACAGGGGCACTCCTACGAGCAGTACTTC
TRBJ2-3 | . | 18 | . | TRBV10-3 | CAISEPEGAIPRGDTQYF | TGTGCCATCAGTGAACCGGAGGGGGCGATCCCAAGGGGTGATACGCAGTATTTT
TRBJ2-1 | . | 12 | TRBD2 | TRBV28 | CASSRGGREQFF | TGTGCCAGCAGCCGGGGAGGGCGGGAGCAGTTCTTC
TRBJ1-5 | . | 14 | TRBD1 | TRBV28 | CASSTGGWFQPQHF | TGTGCCAGCAGTACAGGGGGCTGGTTTCAGCCCCAGCATTTT
TRBJ1-3 | . | 11 | . | TRBV29-1 | CSVSSGNTIYF | TGCAGCGTTTCCTCCGGAAACACCATATATTTT
TRBJ2-2 | few | 14 | TRBD1 | TRBV25-1 | CASSEEGAYGELFF | TGTGCCAGCAGTGAAGAGGGGGCGTACGGGGAGCTGTTTTTT
TRBJ1-1 | . | 15 | . | TRBV9 | CASSPRLGSGTEAFF | TGTGCCAGCAGCCCCCGGTTAGGGAGTGGGACTGAAGCTTTCTTT
TRBJ1-1 | . | 14 | TRBD1 | TRBV19 | CASSSDRGITEAFF | TGTGCCAGTAGTAGTGACAGGGGTATCACTGAAGCTTTCTTT
TRBJ2-1 | . | 19 | TRBD2 | TRBV14 | CASSQDRGLAGSLDNEQFF | TGTGCCAGCAGCCAAGATCGGGGACTAGCGGGGAGTCTCGACAATGAGCAGTTCTTC